A selection of T cell receptor beta chains follows, all from one sample in a study of CD8 T cells in Susac syndrome. MiXCR, applied by TCRdb to the immunoSEQ multiplex PCR reads, yields one record per CDR3 protein. Of roughly 180,000 distinct CDR3 sequences listed, just under 95% are singletons. The sequencing sample was made of CD4+ T cells from PBMCs. Source of these receptors: a human donor with Susac syndrome. Both conserved end residues are part of each CDR3. The D gene is left open where the match is weak. A clone size is listed for some rows: how often the clone was seen (once, few, many), or a class if it is expanded.

- TRBJ2-7 TRBV20-1 14 - TGCAGTGCTAGAGATCCCCGGGGTAGATACGAGCAGTACTTC CSARDPRGRYEQYF
- TRBJ2-3 TRBV5-4 15 - TGTGCCAGCAGCTTGGACCCGACCTCCACAGATACGCAGTATTTT CASSLDPTSTDTQYF
- TRBJ2-1 TRBV29-1 15 TRBD2 TGCAGCGTTGAACCGCCCGGGACTAGCGGAGATGAGCAGTTCTTC CSVEPPGTSGDEQFF
- TRBJ2-4 TRBV20-1 15 TRBD1 TGCAGTGCGAAGAATAGGACAGGCGACAAAAACATTCAGTACTTC CSAKNRTGDKNIQYF
- TRBJ1-2 TRBV25-1 14 TRBD1 TGTGCCAGCAGTTTCAGGGGGCGCGACTATGGCTACACCTTC CASSFRGRDYGYTF
- TRBJ2-1 TRBV6-2/TRBV6-3 12 - TGTGCCAGCAGCCAGACGGGTCTTGAGCAGTTCTTC CASSQTGLEQFF
- TRBJ1-2 TRBV5-4 13 TRBD1 TGTGCCAGCAGTTCGGACAGGTCCTATGGCTACACCTTC CASSSDRSYGYTF
- TRBJ2-7 TRBV28 13 - TGTGCCGCCACAAGGGGGAAATCCTACGAGCAGTACTTC CAATRGKSYEQYF
- TRBJ2-3 TRBV18 14 - TGTGCCAGCTCACCCATGACGGGCACAGATACGCAGTATTTT CASSPMTGTDTQYF
- TRBJ1-5 TRBV30 14 - TGTGCCTGGAGTACGTCTGTGGTCAATCAGCCCCAGCATTTT CAWSTSVVNQPQHF
- TRBJ2-2 TRBV12-5 14 TRBD1 TGTGCTAGTGTCATTACAGGGGGCCCCGGGGAGCTGTTTTTT CASVITGGPGELFF
- TRBJ1-1 TRBV30 13 - TGTGCCTGGAGTAGACATAGTGACACTGAAGCTTTCTTT CAWSRHSDTEAFF
- TRBJ1-2 TRBV11-2 16 - TGTGCCAGCAGAACTCCAGGACAGCCAAGGAGCTCTGGCTACACCTTC CASRTPGQPRSSGYTF
- TRBJ1-2 TRBV5-1 14 - TGCGCCAGCAGCTTGGACGGAGCTAACTATGGCTACACCTTC CASSLDGANYGYTF
- TRBJ2-5 TRBV30 13 - TGTGCCTGGAGTGTACAGGGACCAGAGACCCAGTACTTC CAWSVQGPETQYF
once TRBJ1-1 TRBV5-4 14 - TGTGCCAGCTGCTACTCATGGGAGTGTACTGAAGCTTTCTTT CASCYSWECTEAFF
- TRBJ2-1 TRBV6-5 15 TRBD2 TGTGCCAGCAGTTATCAGCGGGAGCTAGGCAATGAGCAGTTCTTC CASSYQRELGNEQFF
- TRBJ2-3 TRBV7-9 17 TRBD1 TGTGCCAGCAGCCCCAGGGGGAGTACCCTGAGCACAGATACGCAGTATTTT CASSPRGSTLSTDTQYF
- TRBJ2-2 TRBV28 13 - TGTGCCAGCATAAGGCGGGACACCGGGGAGCTGTTTTTT CASIRRDTGELFF
- TRBJ1-2 TRBV11-1 20 - TGTGCCAGCAGCCCCGGGCGGGAGTTCGGCCTAAGCTCTTCTAACTATGGCTACACCTTC CASSPGREFGLSSSNYGYTF